This T cell receptor (beta chain) was obtained from a study of T cell changes during pregnancy in multiple sclerosis. This CDR3 spans 14 amino acids. Germline trimming cut 6 bases from V and 3 bases from J; bases unmatched to any gene: 6. Germline CDR1 is MNHNS and CDR2 is SASEGT. Libraries were prepared by immunoSEQ multiplex PCR; TCRdb keeps only in-frame clonotypes and omits some of them. The profile shows approximately 23,000 clones, 91% of them singletons. The receptor comes from a female donor in good health, enrolled as a control in a pregnancy study. The sequencing here drew on CD4+ T cells from peripheral blood mononuclear cells, taken in the third trimester of pregnancy. V gene TRBV6-1 combines with J gene TRBJ2-3, with 7 bases that match TRBD2. CDR3 amino acids: CASSSASGTDTQYF. CDR3 coding DNA: TGTGCCAGCAGCTCGGCTAGCGGAACAGATACGCAGTATTTT.